What follows is one T cell receptor (beta chain) and its context. The sample comes from a study of cytomegalovirus exposure and HLA in healthy donors. Amplification used 60 Vbeta primers and 13 Jbeta primers. TCRdb's copy holds only in-frame clones and misses some; the assay was immunoSEQ multiplex PCR. The sample has approximately 130,000 clones, around 77% seen once. Sequenced: PBMCs. This receptor was obtained from a man aged 50 or older in good health and CMV-seronegative.

The CDR3 coding sequence is TGTGCCAGCTCACCACGGCAGGGACTATCCAGCTCCTACAATGAGCAGTTCTTC. This encodes CASSPRQGLSSSYNEQFF. The chain combines TRBV18 with TRBJ2-1; 7 bases are shared with TRBD2. Germline loops: CDR1 KGHSH, CDR2 LQKENI. The CDR3 runs to 18 residues. The ends lost 1 base at V and 0 bases at J; junction bases unmatched: 9. The full variable domain, in which reference TRBV18 and TRBJ2-1 provide the parts outside the CDR3, is NAGVMQNPRHLVRRRGQEARLRCSPMKGHSHVYWYRQLPEEGLKFMVYLQKENIIDESGMPKERFSAEFPKEGPSILRIQQVVRGDSAAYFCASSPRQGLSSSYNEQFFGPGTRLTVL.